The 25 T cell receptor beta chains in this list originate from one sample, sequenced in a study of CD8+CD57+ T cells in acquired aplastic anemia. Patients selected for sequencing had displayed CD8+CD57+ cell expansion by flow cytometry. Using genomic DNA as the template, TCR beta VDJ and CDR3 profiling was carried out. TCRdb independently ran MiXCR on the reads; one entry per CDR3 protein. The table records more than 95,000 distinct CDR3 sequences, almost 40% of them present only once. The sample consisted of sorted CD4+, CD8+, or CD8+CD57+ T cells (not recorded which) from PBMCs. These receptors all stem from a human donor with aplastic anemia.

There are many counts of this clonotype. J is TRBJ2-7 and V is TRBV15; tentatively, D is TRBD1 or TRBD2 (5 bases each). V gave up 3 bases and J gave up 6 bases, with 24 bases separating them. The CDR3 extends over 17 amino acids. Germline V gene sequence: CDR1 LNHNV, CDR2 YYDKDF (reference sequence). CDR3 in DNA: TGTGCCACCAGCAGGACAAACAAACCGGGACCCGCCGGCGAGCAGTACTTC. This codes for CATSRTNKPGPAGEQYF. The full variable domain, completed using reference TRBV15 and TRBJ2-7, is DAMVIQNPRYQVTQFGKPVTLSCSQTLNHNVMYWYQQKSSQAPKLLFHYYDKDFNNEADTPDNFQSRRPNTSFCFLDIRSPGLGDTAMYLCATSRTNKPGPAGEQYFGPGTRLTVT.

The chain carries TRBV12-3 or TRBV12-4 and TRBJ1-5; 9 bases match TRBD1. This CDR3 has 18 amino acids. With V trimmed by 1 base and J by 0 bases, 7 bases remained unmatched. The CDR3 nucleotides are TGTGCCAGCAGTTTAGGAGGACAGGGGATTGATAGCAATCAGCCCCAGCATTTT. Translating gives CASSLGGQGIDSNQPQHF.

This clonotype was observed at least ten times. The V gene is TRBV7-9, the J gene TRBJ2-2; D gene ambiguous. Trimming pared 5 bases from V and 4 bases from J, leaving 14 bases between. Per the germline V gene, CDR1 is SEHNR and CDR2 is FQNEAQ (reference sequence). The CDR3 is 15 amino acids. DNA for the CDR3: TGTGCCAGCAGCACCGGGTCCCTGGGCACCGGGGAGCTGTTTTTT. Amino acid sequence: CASSTGSLGTGELFF.

This chain links TRBV15 with TRBJ1-2; weak D call: TRBD1 (5 bases). The CDR3 length is 14 residues. The germline V gene encodes CDR1 LNHNV and CDR2 YYDKDF (reference sequence). Trimming pared 0 bases from V and 5 bases from J, leaving 10 bases between. The CDR3 sequence is CATSREGVGYGYTF. The CDR3 nucleotides read TGTGCCACCAGCAGAGAGGGGGTGGGATATGGCTACACCTTC. Using reference TRBV15 and TRBJ1-2 for the parts outside the CDR3, the full variable domain is DAMVIQNPRYQVTQFGKPVTLSCSQTLNHNVMYWYQQKSSQAPKLLFHYYDKDFNNEADTPDNFQSRRPNTSFCFLDIRSPGLGDTAMYLCATSREGVGYGYTFGSGTRLTVV.

The CDR3 region has the DNA TGTGCCAGCAGTTCCGGGACAGGGAGCGATGAGCAGTTCTTC. Translated: CASSSGTGSDEQFF. The V gene is TRBV27, the J gene TRBJ2-1; 9 nucleotides line up with TRBD1. J was trimmed by 8 bases and V by 4 bases; bases with no gene match: 6. This CDR3 is built from 14 residues. Germline lookup yields CDR1 MNHEY and CDR2 SMNVEV (reference sequence).

In this sample, this clonotype turned up many times. V and J are TRBV5-1 and TRBJ1-1; D uncertain. Germline values: CDR1 SGHRS, CDR2 YFSETQ. V lost 1 base and J lost 1, with 5 bases in between. The CDR3 runs 13 residues. The CDR3 DNA sequence: TGCGCCAGCAGCTTGCGGCAGAACACTGAAGCTTTCTTT. Encoded protein: CASSLRQNTEAFF.

This clonotype showed up many times. CDR3 sequence (DNA): TGTGCCAGCAGTCAAAGACAGGTTGGAGGCGGGGAGCTGTTTTTT. Amino acid sequence: CASSQRQVGGGELFF. V usage is TRBV3-1 and J usage is TRBJ2-2, with a tentative D call TRBD1 (6 bases). The CDR3 covers 15 residues. V lost 6 bases, J lost 7 bases, and 18 bases lay in between. Germline-derived CDR1 and CDR2 are LGHDT and YNNKEL (reference sequence).

Points on this clonotype: This may be a read error, as it is one base from a much larger clone. The chain employs TRBV5-1 and TRBJ1-1, with unresolved D. The V gene lost 1 base and the J gene lost 1 base, with 11 bases spanning the gap. The CDR3 spans 15 residues. Germline V CDR1 and CDR2: SGHRS, YFSETQ. This chain's CDR3 is CASSLRARTNTEAFF. The CDR3 nucleotides are TGCGCCAGCAGCTTGAGGGCGCGCACGAACACTGAAGCTTTCTTT.

This clonotype was detected many times. The chain carries TRBV29-1 and TRBJ1-1; 7 positions match TRBD1. CDR1 and CDR2 (germline): SQVTM, ANQGSEA. J lost 0 bases, V lost 7 bases, and 8 bases had no gene match. This CDR3 has 14 amino acids. CDR3 DNA: TGCAGCGAATACAGGGGTACCCTGAACACTGAAGCTTTCTTT. Translating gives CSEYRGTLNTEAFF.

The chain uses TRBV24-1 and TRBJ2-3; D tentatively fits TRBD1 or TRBD2 (5 bases each). Trimming took off 3 bases at V and 4 bases at J, with 10 bases between the two ends. The CDR3 is 14 residues long. Germline V gene sequence: CDR1 KGHDR, CDR2 SFDVKD. This CDR3 reads CATSDPGTADTQYF. In DNA form, the CDR3 reads TGTGCCACCAGTGATCCGGGGACGGCAGATACGCAGTATTTT.

This clonotype was found many times. The V gene is TRBV20-1, the J gene TRBJ1-6; possibly TRBD1 for D (5 bases). The germline CDR1 and CDR2 sequences are DFQATT and SNEGSKA (reference sequence). Trimming took 4 bases from V and 8 from J, leaving 12 bases between them. The CDR3 extends over 13 amino acids. The CDR3 is CSATGYADSPLHF. In DNA form, the CDR3 reads TGCAGTGCTACAGGGTACGCTGATTCACCCCTCCACTTT.

The table lists this clonotype with a count of one. The chain links TRBV15 to TRBJ1-1; D uncertain. Trimming pared 1 base from V and 6 bases from J, leaving 9 bases between. CDR1 is LNHNV and CDR2 is YYDKDF in the germline V gene (reference sequence). The CDR3 is made up of 13 amino acids. CDR3 sequence: CATSRGGYAEAFF. Written as DNA, the CDR3 is TGTGCCACCAGCAGAGGAGGCTACGCTGAAGCTTTCTTT.

This clonotype was recorded at least ten times. The chain uses TRBV5-1 and TRBJ2-7; no definite D call. This CDR3 region has 13 residues. With 4 bases removed from V and 2 bases from J, the gap between germline ends came to 10 bases. The germline V gene encodes CDR1 SGHRS and CDR2 YFSETQ. The CDR3 loop is CASSPGPPYEQYF. CDR3 DNA: TGCGCCAGCAGCCCCGGGCCCCCCTACGAGCAGTACTTC.

The V gene is TRBV6-1, the J gene TRBJ1-6; TRBD1 matches 7 bases. The germline V gene has CDR1 MNHNS and CDR2 SASEGT. Unmatched junction bases numbered 14, after V lost 7 bases and J lost 5 bases. The CDR3 length is 17 residues. CDR3 bases: TGTGCCAGCACCACCCCCCTGACCGGGACAGATAATTCACCCCTCCACTTT. This sequence encodes CASTTPLTGTDNSPLHF.

In its sample, this clonotype was seen once. This chain joins TRBV4-2 and TRBJ1-4; 9 bases are a match to TRBD1. Germline lookup yields CDR1 LGHNA and CDR2 YNFKEQ. J lost 5 bases, V lost 5 bases, and 6 bases had no gene match. This CDR3 comprises 15 residues. Here the CDR3 DNA reads TGTGCCAGCAGCTTGATCGGGACAGGGAATGAAAAACTGTTTTTT. Its translation: CASSLIGTGNEKLFF.

In its sample, this clonotype was seen many times. V usage is TRBV4-3 and J usage is TRBJ1-2, with a weak D call TRBD1 (5 bases). The germline gives CDR1 LGHNA, CDR2 YSLEER. The CDR3 totals 14 residues. V dropped 4 bases and J dropped 2 bases, with 11 bases sitting between them. CDR3 region: CASSLEGSNYGYTF. The CDR3 DNA reads TGCGCCAGCAGCCTCGAGGGGAGCAACTATGGCTACACCTTC.

At least ten counts were recorded for this clonotype. This chain uses TRBV5-6 with TRBJ1-1, with D possibly being TRBD1 (5 bases). Per germline, CDR1 SGHDT and CDR2 YYEEEE. The CDR3 is 13 amino acids. The V gene lost 4 bases and the J gene lost 4 bases, with 11 bases spanning the gap. The CDR3 DNA reads as TGTGCCAGCAGCACCGGGGCGAGCACTGAAGCTTTCTTT. This codes for CASSTGASTEAFF. Full variable domain (outside the CDR3, taken from reference TRBV5-6 and TRBJ1-1): DAGVTQSPTHLIKTRGQQVTLRCSPKSGHDTVSWYQQALGQGPQFIFQYYEEEERQRGNFPDRFSGHQFPNYSSELNVNALLLGDSALYLCASSTGASTEAFFGQGTRLTVV.

The chain recombines TRBV6-1 with TRBJ1-1; D uncertain. The CDR3 has 13 amino acids. Germline V gives CDR1 MNHNS, CDR2 SASEGT. Trimming shortened V by 6 bases and J by 1 base, and 9 bases separated the two germline ends. As DNA, the CDR3 is TGTGCCAGCAGGGTAACAGAGAACACTGAAGCTTTCTTT. Translating it yields CASRVTENTEAFF.

The chain joins TRBV15 to TRBJ2-5; D uncertain. This CDR3 region has 14 residues. Germline V lookup: CDR1 LNHNV, CDR2 YYDKDF (reference sequence). V was pared by 0 bases and J by 3 bases, with 8 bases between. The CDR3 loop reads CATSRDFAEETQYF. Written as DNA, the CDR3 is TGTGCCACCAGCAGAGATTTCGCAGAAGAGACCCAGTACTTC. The complete variable domain, with remaining parts taken from reference TRBV15 and TRBJ2-5, reads DAMVIQNPRYQVTQFGKPVTLSCSQTLNHNVMYWYQQKSSQAPKLLFHYYDKDFNNEADTPDNFQSRRPNTSFCFLDIRSPGLGDTAMYLCATSRDFAEETQYFGPGTRLLVL.

This clonotype has ten or more counts. The chain employs TRBV5-1 and TRBJ1-1; TRBD1 agrees at 7 bases. J was trimmed by 3 bases and V by 6 bases; bases with no gene match: 8. CDR1 is SGHRS, CDR2 YFSETQ, per germline. The CDR3 spans 14 residues. The CDR3 DNA sequence: TGCGCCAGCACCACCTTGGGGACAGACACTGAAGCTTTCTTT. It specifies CASTTLGTDTEAFF. The whole variable domain, remainder taken from reference TRBV5-1 and TRBJ1-1, is KAGVTQTPRYLIKTRGQQVTLSCSPISGHRSVSWYQQTPGQGLQFLFEYFSETQRNKGNFPGRFSGRQFSNSRSEMNVSTLELGDSALYLCASTTLGTDTEAFFGQGTRLTVV.

This chain links TRBV10-3 with TRBJ1-1, with 7 bases fitting TRBD1. The V gene end was trimmed by 0 bases and the J gene end by 10 bases; junction bases not matched to a gene: 8. The CDR3 covers 14 residues. Germline CDR1 is ENHRY and CDR2 is SYGVKD. The DNA for the CDR3 is TGTGCCATCAGTGAGTCCGGGACAGACGCGGGAGCTTTCTTT. It translates to CAISESGTDAGAFF.

This chain uses TRBV2 with TRBJ2-4; no clear D gene. V was clipped by 7 bases and J by 7 bases, with 11 bases between them. CDR1 SNHLY and CDR2 FYNNEI come from the germline V gene. The CDR3 is 12 residues long. The CDR3 reads CASTGEVNIQYF. The DNA of the CDR3 is TGTGCCAGCACTGGGGAAGTGAACATTCAGTACTTC.

This clonotype was seen at least ten times. V and J are TRBV12-3 or TRBV12-4 and TRBJ1-6; D not resolved. V lost 6 bases, J lost 5 bases, and 8 bases lay in between. The CDR3 length is 13 residues. The DNA for the CDR3 is TGTGCCAGCAGCTCCATGAATAATTCACCCCTCCACTTT. It encodes CASSSMNNSPLHF.

This rearrangement joins TRBV5-5 to TRBJ1-1, with D possibly matching TRBD1 (5 bases). The CDR3 extends over 13 amino acids. Germline loops: CDR1 SGHKS, CDR2 YYEKEE (reference sequence). With 0 bases removed from V and 7 bases from J, the gap between germline ends came to 10 bases. DNA of the CDR3: TGTGCCAGCAGCTTGGGAGGGGAAGGTGAAGCTTTCTTT. Translating gives CASSLGGEGEAFF.

This clonotype was detected ten times or more. The chain uses TRBV19 and TRBJ1-1; D gene unclear. Trimming pared 0 bases from V and 1 base from J, leaving 9 bases between. Germline V gene lookup returns CDR1 LNHDA and CDR2 SQIVND (reference sequence). The CDR3 loop spans 15 amino acids. CDR3 sequence (DNA): TGTGCCAGTAGTATAGAAGGCAGGCGGAACACTGAAGCTTTCTTT. Translation: CASSIEGRRNTEAFF.